This T cell receptor beta chain was sequenced during a study of cytomegalovirus exposure and HLA in healthy donors. About the research overall: Among the 398 donors who were genotyped, around 77% fell in the genetic ancestry cluster that is associated with self-reported Caucasian donors. The study, taken as a whole, reports: A further, later analysis showed that HLA-associated TCR beta chains (compared with equally common others) were more clonally expanded. TCR sequences were mostly rare, though some public TCRs occurred in many donors.

Looked up from germline, CDR1 is SGHTA and CDR2 is FQGNSA. V was clipped by 2 bases and J by 7 bases; unmatched bases: 1. This CDR3 region has 14 residues. Both 60 Vbeta primers and 13 Jbeta primers went into the PCR. Sequenced by immunoSEQ multiplex PCR; TCRdb stores in-frame clones only, minus some. Among about 130,000 clones listed, more than 60% were seen once. Turning to this clone: Its antigen is unknown.

The material sequenced was PBMCs. The chain uses TRBV7-2 and TRBJ1-6, with 8 nucleotides matching TRBD1. The receptor was derived from a woman aged 40 to 50 in good health and CMV-seropositive. CDR3: CASSLRQGNSPLHF. DNA of the CDR3: TGTGCCAGCAGCTTAAGACAGGGGAATTCACCCCTCCACTTT.